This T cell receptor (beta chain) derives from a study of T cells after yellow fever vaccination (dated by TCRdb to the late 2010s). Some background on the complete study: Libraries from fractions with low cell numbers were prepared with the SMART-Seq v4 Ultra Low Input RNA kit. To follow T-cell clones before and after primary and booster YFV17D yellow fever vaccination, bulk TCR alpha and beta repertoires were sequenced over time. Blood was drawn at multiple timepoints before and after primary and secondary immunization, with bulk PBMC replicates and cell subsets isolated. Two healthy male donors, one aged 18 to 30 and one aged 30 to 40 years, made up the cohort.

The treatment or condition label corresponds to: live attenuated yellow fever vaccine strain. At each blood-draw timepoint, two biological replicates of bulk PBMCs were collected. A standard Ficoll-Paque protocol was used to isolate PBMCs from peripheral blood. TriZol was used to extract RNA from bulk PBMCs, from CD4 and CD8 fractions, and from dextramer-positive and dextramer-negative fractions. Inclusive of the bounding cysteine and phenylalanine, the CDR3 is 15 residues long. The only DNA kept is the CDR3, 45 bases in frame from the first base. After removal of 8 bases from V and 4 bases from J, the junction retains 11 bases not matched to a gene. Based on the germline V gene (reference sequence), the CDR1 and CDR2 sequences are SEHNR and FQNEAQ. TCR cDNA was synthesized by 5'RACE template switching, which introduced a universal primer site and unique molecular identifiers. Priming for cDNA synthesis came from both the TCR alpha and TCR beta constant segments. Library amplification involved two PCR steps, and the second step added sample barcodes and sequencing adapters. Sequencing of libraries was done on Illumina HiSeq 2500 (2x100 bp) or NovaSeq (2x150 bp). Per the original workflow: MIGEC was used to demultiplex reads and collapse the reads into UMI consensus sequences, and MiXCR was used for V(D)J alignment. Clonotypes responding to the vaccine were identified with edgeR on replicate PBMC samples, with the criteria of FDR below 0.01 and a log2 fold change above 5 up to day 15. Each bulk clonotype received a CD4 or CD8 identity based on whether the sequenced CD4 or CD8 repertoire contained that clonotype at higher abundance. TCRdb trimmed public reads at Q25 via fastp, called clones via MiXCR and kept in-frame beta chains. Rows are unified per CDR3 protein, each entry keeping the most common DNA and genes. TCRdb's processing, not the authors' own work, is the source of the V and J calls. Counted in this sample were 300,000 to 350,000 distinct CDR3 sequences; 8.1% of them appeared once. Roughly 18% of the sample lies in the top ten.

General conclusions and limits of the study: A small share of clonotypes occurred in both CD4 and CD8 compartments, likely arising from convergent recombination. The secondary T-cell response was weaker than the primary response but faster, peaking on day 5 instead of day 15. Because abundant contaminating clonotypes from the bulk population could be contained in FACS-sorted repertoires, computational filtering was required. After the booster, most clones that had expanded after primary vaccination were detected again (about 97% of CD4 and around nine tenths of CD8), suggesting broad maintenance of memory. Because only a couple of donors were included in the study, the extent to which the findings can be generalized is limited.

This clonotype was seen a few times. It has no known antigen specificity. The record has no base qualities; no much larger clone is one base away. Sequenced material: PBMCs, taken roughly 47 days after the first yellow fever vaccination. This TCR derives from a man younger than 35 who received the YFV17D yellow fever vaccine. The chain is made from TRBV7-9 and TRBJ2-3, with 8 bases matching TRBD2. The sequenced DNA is TGTGCCAGCCCCGGGGTCAGCGGGGGATCAGATACGCAGTATTTT. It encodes CASPGVSGGSDTQYF.